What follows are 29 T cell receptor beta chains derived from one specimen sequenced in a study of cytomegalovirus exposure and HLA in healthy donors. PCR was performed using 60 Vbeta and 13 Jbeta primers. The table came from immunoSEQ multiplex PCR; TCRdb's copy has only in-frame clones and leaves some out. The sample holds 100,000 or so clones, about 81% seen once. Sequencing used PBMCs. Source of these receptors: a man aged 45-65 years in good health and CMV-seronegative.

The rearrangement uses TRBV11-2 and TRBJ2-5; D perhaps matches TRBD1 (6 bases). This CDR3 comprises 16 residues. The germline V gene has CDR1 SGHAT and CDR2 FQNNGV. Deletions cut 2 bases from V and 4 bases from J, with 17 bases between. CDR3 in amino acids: CASSLMGRQDGETQYF. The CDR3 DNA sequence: TGTGCCAGCAGCTTAATGGGTCGACAGGATGGAGAGACCCAGTACTTC.

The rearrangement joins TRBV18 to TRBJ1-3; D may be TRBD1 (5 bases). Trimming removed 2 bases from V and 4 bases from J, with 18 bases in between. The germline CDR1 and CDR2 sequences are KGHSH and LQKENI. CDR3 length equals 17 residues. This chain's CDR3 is CASSPDLGRAKGNTIYF. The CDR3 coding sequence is TGTGCCAGCTCACCAGATCTCGGCAGGGCAAAGGGAAACACCATATATTTT.

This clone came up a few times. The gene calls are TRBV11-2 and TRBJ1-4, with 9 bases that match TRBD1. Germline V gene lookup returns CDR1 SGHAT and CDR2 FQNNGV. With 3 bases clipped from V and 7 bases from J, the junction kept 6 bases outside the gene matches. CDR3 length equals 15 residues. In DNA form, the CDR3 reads TGTGCCAGCAGCTTCGGGACAGGGATGGGTGAAAAACTGTTTTTT. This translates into CASSFGTGMGEKLFF.

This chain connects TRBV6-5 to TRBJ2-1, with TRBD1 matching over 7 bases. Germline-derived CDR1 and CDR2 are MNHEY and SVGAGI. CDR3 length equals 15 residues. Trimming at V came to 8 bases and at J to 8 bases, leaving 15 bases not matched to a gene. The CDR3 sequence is CASGRRGTQGDEQFF. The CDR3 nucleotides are TGTGCCAGCGGGCGCCGGGGAACTCAGGGGGATGAGCAGTTCTTC.

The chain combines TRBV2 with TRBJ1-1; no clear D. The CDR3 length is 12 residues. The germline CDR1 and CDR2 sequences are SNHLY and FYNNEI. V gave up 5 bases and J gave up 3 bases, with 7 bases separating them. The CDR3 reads CASSQVHTEAFF. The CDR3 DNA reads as TGTGCCAGCAGTCAGGTCCACACTGAAGCTTTCTTT.

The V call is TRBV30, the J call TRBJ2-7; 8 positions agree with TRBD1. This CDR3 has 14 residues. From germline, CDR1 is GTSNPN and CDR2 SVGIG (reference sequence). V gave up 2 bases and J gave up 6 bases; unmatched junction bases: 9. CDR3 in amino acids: CAWSPTGVAGEQYF. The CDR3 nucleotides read TGTGCCTGGAGTCCGACAGGGGTGGCGGGCGAGCAGTACTTC. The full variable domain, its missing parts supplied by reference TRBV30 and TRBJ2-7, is SQTIHQWPATLVQPVGSPLSLECTVEGTSNPNLYWYRQAAGRGLQLLFYSVGIGQISSEVPQNLSASRPQDRQFILSSKKLLLSDSGFYLCAWSPTGVAGEQYFGPGTRLTVT.

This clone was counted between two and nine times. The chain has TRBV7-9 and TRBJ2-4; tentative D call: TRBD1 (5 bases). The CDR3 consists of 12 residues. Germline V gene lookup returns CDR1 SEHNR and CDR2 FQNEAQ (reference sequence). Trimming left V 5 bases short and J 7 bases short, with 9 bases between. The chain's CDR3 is CASSADSNIQYF. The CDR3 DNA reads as TGTGCCAGCAGCGCAGACAGTAACATTCAGTACTTC.

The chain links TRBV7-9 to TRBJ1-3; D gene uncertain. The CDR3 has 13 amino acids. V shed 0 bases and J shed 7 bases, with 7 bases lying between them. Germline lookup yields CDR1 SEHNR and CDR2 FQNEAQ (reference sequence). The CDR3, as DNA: TGTGCCAGCAGCTTAGCGCGGGTGAACACCATATATTTT. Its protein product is CASSLARVNTIYF.

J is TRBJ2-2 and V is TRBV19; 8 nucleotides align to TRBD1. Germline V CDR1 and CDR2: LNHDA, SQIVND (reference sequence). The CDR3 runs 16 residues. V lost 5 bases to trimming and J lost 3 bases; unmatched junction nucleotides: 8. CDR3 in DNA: TGTGCCAGTAGTGCCTGGACAGGGCGAGACACCGGGGAGCTGTTTTTT. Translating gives CASSAWTGRDTGELFF.

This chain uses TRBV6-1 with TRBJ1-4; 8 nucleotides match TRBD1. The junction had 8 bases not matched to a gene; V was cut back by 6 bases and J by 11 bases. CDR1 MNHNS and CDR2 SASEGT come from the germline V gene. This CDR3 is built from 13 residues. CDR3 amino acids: CASRPGQGTKLFF. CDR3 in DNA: TGTGCCAGCAGACCCGGACAGGGAACGAAACTGTTTTTT.

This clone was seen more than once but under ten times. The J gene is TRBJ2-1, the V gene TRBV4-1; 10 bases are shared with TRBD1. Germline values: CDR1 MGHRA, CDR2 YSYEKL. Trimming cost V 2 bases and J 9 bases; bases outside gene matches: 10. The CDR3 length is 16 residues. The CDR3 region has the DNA TGCGCCAGCAGCCAACCGGGACAGGGGTTCTTGGGTGAGCAGTTCTTC. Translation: CASSQPGQGFLGEQFF.

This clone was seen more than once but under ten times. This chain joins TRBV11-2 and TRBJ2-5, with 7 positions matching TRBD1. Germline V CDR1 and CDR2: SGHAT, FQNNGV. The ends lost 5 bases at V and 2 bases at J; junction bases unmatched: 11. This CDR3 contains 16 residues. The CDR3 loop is CASSPPFTGQQETQYF. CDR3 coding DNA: TGTGCCAGCAGCCCGCCATTTACGGGACAGCAAGAGACCCAGTACTTC. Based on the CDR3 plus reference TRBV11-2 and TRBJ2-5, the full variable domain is EAGVAQSPRYKIIEKRQSVAFWCNPISGHATLYWYQQILGQGPKLLIQFQNNGVVDDSQLPKDRFSAERLKGVDSTLKIQPAKLEDSAVYLCASSPPFTGQQETQYFGPGTRLLVL.

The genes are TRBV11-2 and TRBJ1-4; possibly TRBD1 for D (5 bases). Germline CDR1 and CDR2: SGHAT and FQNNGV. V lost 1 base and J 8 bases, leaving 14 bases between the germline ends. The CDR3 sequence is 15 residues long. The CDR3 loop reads CASSLAFGAAEKLFF. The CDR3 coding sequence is TGTGCCAGCAGCTTAGCCTTTGGGGCAGCGGAAAAACTGTTTTTT.

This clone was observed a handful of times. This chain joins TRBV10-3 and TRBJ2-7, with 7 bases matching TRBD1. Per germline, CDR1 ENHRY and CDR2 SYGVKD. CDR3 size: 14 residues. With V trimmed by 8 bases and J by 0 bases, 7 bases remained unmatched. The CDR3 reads CAISKGQSSYEQYF. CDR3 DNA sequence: TGTGCCATCTCTAAGGGACAGAGCTCCTACGAGCAGTACTTC.

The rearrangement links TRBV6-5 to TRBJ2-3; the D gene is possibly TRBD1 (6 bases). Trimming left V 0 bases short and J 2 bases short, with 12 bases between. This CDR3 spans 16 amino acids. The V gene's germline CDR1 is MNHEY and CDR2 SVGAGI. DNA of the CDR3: TGTGCCAGCAGTTACTCCTACAGGGCCCCCACAGATACGCAGTATTTT. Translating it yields CASSYSYRAPTDTQYF.

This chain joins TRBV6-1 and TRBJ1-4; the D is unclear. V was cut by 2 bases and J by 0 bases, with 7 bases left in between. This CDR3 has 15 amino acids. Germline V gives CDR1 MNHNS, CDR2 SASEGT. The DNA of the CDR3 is TGTGCCAGCAGTGAATTCGTTGCAACTAATGAAAAACTGTTTTTT. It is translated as CASSEFVATNEKLFF.

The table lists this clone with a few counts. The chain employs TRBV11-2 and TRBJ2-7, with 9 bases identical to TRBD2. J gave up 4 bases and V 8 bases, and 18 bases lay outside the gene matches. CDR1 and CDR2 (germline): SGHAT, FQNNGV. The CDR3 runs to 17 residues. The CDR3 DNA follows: TGTGCCAGCTGGCCAAGTTTTAGCGGGAGTAGGGGGTACGAGCAGTACTTC. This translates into CASWPSFSGSRGYEQYF.

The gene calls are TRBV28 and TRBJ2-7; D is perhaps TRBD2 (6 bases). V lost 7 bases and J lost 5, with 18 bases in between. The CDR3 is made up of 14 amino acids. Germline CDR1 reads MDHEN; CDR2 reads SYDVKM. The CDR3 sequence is CASISLLRDDEQYF. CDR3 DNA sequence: TGTGCCAGCATCTCCCTATTGCGGGACGACGAGCAGTACTTC.

The CDR3: CASSTRTGEQYF. CDR3 coding DNA: TGTGCCAGCAGCACGCGGACAGGCGAGCAGTACTTC. The chain links TRBV5-4 to TRBJ2-7; the match to TRBD1 covers 7 bases. This CDR3 is built from 12 residues. Germline V gene data show CDR1 as SGHNT and CDR2 as YYREEE (reference sequence). V dropped 4 bases and J dropped 6; count of bases not matched to a gene: 4.

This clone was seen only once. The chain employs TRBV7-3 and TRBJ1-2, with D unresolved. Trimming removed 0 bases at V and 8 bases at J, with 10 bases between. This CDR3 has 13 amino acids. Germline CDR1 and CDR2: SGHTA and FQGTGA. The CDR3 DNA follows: TGTGCCAGCAGCTTAACTCGGGAGGGCGGCTACACCTTC. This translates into CASSLTREGGYTF.

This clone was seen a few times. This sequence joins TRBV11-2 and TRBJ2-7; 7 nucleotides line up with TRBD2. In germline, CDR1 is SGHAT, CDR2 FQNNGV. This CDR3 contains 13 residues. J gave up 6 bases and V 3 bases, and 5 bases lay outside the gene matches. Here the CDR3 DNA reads TGTGCCAGCAGCTTCCCCAGGGAGGGCGAGCAGTACTTC. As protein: CASSFPREGEQYF.

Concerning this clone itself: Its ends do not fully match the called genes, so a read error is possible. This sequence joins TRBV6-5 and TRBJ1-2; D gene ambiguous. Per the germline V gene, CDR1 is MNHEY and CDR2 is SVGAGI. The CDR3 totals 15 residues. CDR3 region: CAGSYSRTAHYGYTF. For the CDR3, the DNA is TGTGCCGGCAGTTACTCCCGGACTGCCCATTATGGCTACACCTTC.

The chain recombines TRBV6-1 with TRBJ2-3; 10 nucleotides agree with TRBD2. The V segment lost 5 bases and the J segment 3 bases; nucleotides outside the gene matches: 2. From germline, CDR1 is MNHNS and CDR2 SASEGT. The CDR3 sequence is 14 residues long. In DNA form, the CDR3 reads TGTGCCAGCAGTTTGGGACTAGCGACAGATACGCAGTATTTT. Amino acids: CASSLGLATDTQYF.

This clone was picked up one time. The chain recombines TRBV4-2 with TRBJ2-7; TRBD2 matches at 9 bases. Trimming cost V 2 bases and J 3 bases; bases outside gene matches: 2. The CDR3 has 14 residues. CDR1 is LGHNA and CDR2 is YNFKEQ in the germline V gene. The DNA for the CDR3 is TGTGCCAGCAGCCAAAGCGGGGGGAACTACGAGCAGTACTTC. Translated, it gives CASSQSGGNYEQYF.

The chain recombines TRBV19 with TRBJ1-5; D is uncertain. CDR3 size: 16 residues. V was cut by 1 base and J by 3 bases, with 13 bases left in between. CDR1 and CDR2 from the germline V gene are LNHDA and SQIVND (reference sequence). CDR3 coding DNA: TGTGCCAGTAGTATAGCATCAACAGCCCCCAATCAGCCCCAGCATTTT. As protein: CASSIASTAPNQPQHF.

The CDR3 reads CSVSPDRPSGNTIYF. Written as DNA, the CDR3 is TGCAGCGTTTCTCCGGACAGACCCTCTGGAAACACCATATATTTT. V gene TRBV29-1 combines with J gene TRBJ1-3; perhaps TRBD1 as D (6 bases). The ends were cut back, 5 bases at V and 0 bases at J, with 14 bases in the middle. Germline V gene sequence: CDR1 SQVTM, CDR2 ANQGSEA. The CDR3 covers 15 residues.

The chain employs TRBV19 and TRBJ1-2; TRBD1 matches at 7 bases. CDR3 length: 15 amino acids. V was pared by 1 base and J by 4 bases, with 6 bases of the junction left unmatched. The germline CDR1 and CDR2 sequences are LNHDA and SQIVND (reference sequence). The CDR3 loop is CASSIAAGGTYGYTF. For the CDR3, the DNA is TGTGCCAGTAGTATAGCGGCAGGGGGAACCTATGGCTACACCTTC.

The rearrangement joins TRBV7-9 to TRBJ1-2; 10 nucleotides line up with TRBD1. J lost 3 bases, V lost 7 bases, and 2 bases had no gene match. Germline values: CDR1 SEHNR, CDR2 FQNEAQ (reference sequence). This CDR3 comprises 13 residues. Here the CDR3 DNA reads TGTGCCAGCACCGGGACAGGGGACTATGGCTACACCTTC. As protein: CASTGTGDYGYTF.

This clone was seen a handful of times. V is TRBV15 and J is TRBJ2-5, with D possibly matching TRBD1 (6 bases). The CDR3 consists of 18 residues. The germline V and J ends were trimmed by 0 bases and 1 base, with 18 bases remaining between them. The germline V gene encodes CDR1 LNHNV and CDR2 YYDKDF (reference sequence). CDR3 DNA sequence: TGTGCCACCAGCAGAGATTATCCCGGACAGTCAATCCAAGAGACCCAGTACTTC. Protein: CATSRDYPGQSIQETQYF. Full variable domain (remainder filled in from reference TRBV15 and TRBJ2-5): DAMVIQNPRYQVTQFGKPVTLSCSQTLNHNVMYWYQQKSSQAPKLLFHYYDKDFNNEADTPDNFQSRRPNTSFCFLDIRSPGLGDTAMYLCATSRDYPGQSIQETQYFGPGTRLLVL.